This TCR beta chain was retrieved from a study of blood T cell repertoires in COVID-19. Overall study context: Samples came from the United States, Italy and Spain, spanning acute and convalescent COVID-19.

In assigning cohorts, the study relied on participant-reported clinical history. Donors of Cohort 3 who recovered were those that had two negative PCRs, clearance, or symptom resolution. The authors' processing: Amplification of reference gene primers provided the estimated nucleated cell counts. Sequenced by immunoSEQ multiplex PCR; TCRdb stores in-frame clones only, minus some. V and J calls and clone size are copied from that table; D and trimming were computed from the DNA. Altogether about 260,000 clones are present, around 87% being singletons, with the ten largest covering roughly 2.3%. The CDR3 is made up of 14 amino acids. Germline values: CDR1 SEHNR, CDR2 FQNEAQ (reference sequence). V lost 3 bases, J lost 6 bases, and 12 bases lay in between.

Sequenced material: PBMCs or T cells enriched from blood (not recorded which). The receptor was derived from a woman under 30 who had recovered from COVID-19. J is TRBJ1-3 and V is TRBV7-9, with no clear D. CDR3 residues: CASSFSTSQNTIYF. CDR3 nucleotide sequence: TGTGCCAGCAGCTTTTCAACCAGTCAAAACACCATATATTTT. The whole variable domain, remainder taken from reference TRBV7-9 and TRBJ1-3, is DTGVSQNPRHKITKRGQNVTFRCDPISEHNRLYWYRQTLGQGPEFLTYFQNEAQLEKSRLLSDRFSAERPKGSFSTLEIQRTEQGDSAMYLCASSFSTSQNTIYFGEGSWLTVV.